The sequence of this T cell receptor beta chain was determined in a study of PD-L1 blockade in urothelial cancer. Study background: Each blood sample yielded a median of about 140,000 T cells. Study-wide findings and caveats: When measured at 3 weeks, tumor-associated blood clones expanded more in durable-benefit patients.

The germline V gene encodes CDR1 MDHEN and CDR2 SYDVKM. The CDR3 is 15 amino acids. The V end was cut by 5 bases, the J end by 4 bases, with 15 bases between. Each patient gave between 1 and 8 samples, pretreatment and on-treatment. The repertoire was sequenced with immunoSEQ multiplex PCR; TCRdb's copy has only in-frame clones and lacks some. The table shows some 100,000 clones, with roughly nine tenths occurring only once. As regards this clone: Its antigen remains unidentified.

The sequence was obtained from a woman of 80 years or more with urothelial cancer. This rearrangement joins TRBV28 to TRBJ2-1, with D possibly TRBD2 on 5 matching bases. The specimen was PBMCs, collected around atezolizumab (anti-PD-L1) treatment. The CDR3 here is CASSPRRAEYNEQFF. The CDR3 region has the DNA TGTGCCAGCAGTCCCCGCAGAGCGGAGTACAATGAGCAGTTCTTC.